The 19 T cell receptor beta chains below come from one sample, sequenced in a study of CD8+CD57+ T cells in acquired aplastic anemia. The patients chosen for sequencing had shown expansion of CD8+CD57+ cells (detected by flow cytometry). Using genomic DNA as the template, TCR beta VDJ and CDR3 profiling was carried out. MiXCR, run by TCRdb on the reads, gives a single entry per CDR3 protein. In the table there are over 150,000 distinct CDR3 sequences, about 64% of which are singletons. The sample consisted of sorted CD4+, CD8+, or CD8+CD57+ T cells (not recorded which) from PBMCs. The receptor source for this set is a human donor with aplastic anemia.

The sample holds a few counts of this clonotype. The J gene is TRBJ2-1, the V gene TRBV15; 12 bases line up with TRBD2. This CDR3 has 15 residues. V was pared by 1 base and J by 6 bases, with 1 base of the junction left unmatched. Germline V CDR1 and CDR2: LNHNV, YYDKDF (reference sequence). CDR3 bases: TGTGCCACCAGCAGAGGGACTAGCGGGACCAATGAGCAGTTCTTC. Its translation is CATSRGTSGTNEQFF.

CDR3 sequence reads: CSGKQGIEQYF. The CDR3 bases are TGCAGCGGTAAACAGGGGATCGAGCAGTACTTC. The J gene is TRBJ2-7, the V gene TRBV29-1, with TRBD1 identical over 7 bases. With V trimmed by 7 bases and J by 6 bases, 6 bases remained unmatched. The CDR3 runs 11 residues. From germline, CDR1 is SQVTM and CDR2 ANQGSEA.

The gene calls are TRBV12-3 or TRBV12-4 and TRBJ2-5, with D possibly matching TRBD2 (6 bases). The CDR3 sequence is 17 residues long. The V gene lost 1 base and the J gene lost 1 base, with 16 bases spanning the gap. CDR3 loop: CASSLEFGGIGQETQYF. The CDR3 DNA is TGTGCCAGCAGTTTAGAGTTCGGGGGAATTGGCCAAGAGACCCAGTACTTC.

Details on this clonotype: One junction end does not reproduce the germline sequence, and a read error may be involved. This rearrangement joins TRBV7-3 to TRBJ2-5; D uncertain. Per germline, CDR1 SGHTA and CDR2 FQGTGA. This CDR3 is built from 17 residues. CDR3 nucleotides: TGTGCCAGCAGCTTAAGTCTGCGGTCGATGGAGCAAGGGACCCAGTACTTC. This encodes CASSLSLRSMEQGTQYF.

The CDR3 DNA follows: TGCGCCAGCAGCTTGGACCCGGGGGGCCAGACCGGGGAGCTGTTTTTT. It specifies CASSLDPGGQTGELFF. The chain recombines TRBV5-1 with TRBJ2-2; a weak D match, TRBD2 (7 bases). The V gene lost 0 bases and the J gene lost 5 bases, with 14 bases spanning the gap. CDR3 size: 16 residues. Germline CDR1 SGHRS, CDR2 YFSETQ.

The J gene is TRBJ1-2, the V gene TRBV7-3; a weak D match, TRBD1 (5 bases). Trimming removed 2 bases from V and 1 base from J, with 11 bases in between. The CDR3 totals 15 residues. CDR1 is SGHTA and CDR2 is FQGTGA in the germline V gene. DNA of the CDR3: TGTGCCAGCAGCTTAGCGCCGGGGGATAACTATGGCTACACCTTC. Amino acid sequence: CASSLAPGDNYGYTF.

The V call is TRBV20-1, the J call TRBJ2-7; a possible D gene is TRBD1 (6 bases). The germline CDR1 and CDR2 sequences are DFQATT and SNEGSKA (reference sequence). Trimming stripped 6 bases from V and 2 bases from J, with 17 bases between. CDR3 length: 14 residues. This CDR3 is CSATDLRGTYEQYF. CDR3 coding DNA: TGCAGTGCCACAGACCTCAGGGGAACCTACGAGCAGTACTTC.

The chain couples TRBV15 to TRBJ2-2, with D unclear. The CDR3 length is 16 residues. Germline V gene data show CDR1 as LNHNV and CDR2 as YYDKDF (reference sequence). The V and J ends lost 3 bases and 0 bases respectively, with 11 bases between them. The CDR3, as DNA: TGTGCCACCAGCAGGCCAGCGAGCGCGAACACCGGGGAGCTGTTTTTT. Translated, it gives CATSRPASANTGELFF.

CDR3 sequence: CASSPSAPTRTQYF. CDR3 nucleotides: TGTGCCAGCAGTCCGTCCGCGCCCACACGTACGCAGTATTTT. This sequence joins TRBV7-8 and TRBJ2-3; no reliable D call. This CDR3 has 14 amino acids. Germline V gives CDR1 SGHVS, CDR2 FQNEAQ. The V gene lost 6 bases and the J gene lost 8 bases, with 18 bases spanning the gap.

The chain carries TRBV7-2 and TRBJ1-5; D is perhaps TRBD1 (6 bases). The CDR3 consists of 15 residues. V was pared by 7 bases and J by 3 bases, with 16 bases between. The germline CDR1 and CDR2 sequences are SGHTA and FQGNSA. The CDR3, as DNA: TGTGCCAGCAACATACAGGGTTTCCCCAATCAGCCCCAGCATTTT. Amino acids: CASNIQGFPNQPQHF. The full variable domain, rest sourced from reference TRBV7-2 and TRBJ1-5, is GAGVSQSPSNKVTEKGKDVELRCDPISGHTALYWYRQSLGQGLEFLIYFQGNSAPDKSGLPSDRFSAERTGGSVSTLTIQRTQQEDSAVYLCASNIQGFPNQPQHFGDGTRLSIL.

This clonotype was recorded many times. The V and J genes are TRBV19 and TRBJ2-1; TRBD2 might be the D (6 bases). CDR1 is LNHDA and CDR2 is SQIVND in the germline V gene (reference sequence). V was shortened by 7 bases and J by 4 bases, with 8 bases between the two germline ends. This CDR3 contains 12 residues. Here the CDR3 DNA reads TGTGCCAGTACCGGGGGTTACAATGAGCAGTTCTTC. It is translated as CASTGGYNEQFF.

This clonotype was seen more than once but under ten times. The genes are TRBV7-9 and TRBJ1-1, with D perhaps TRBD1 (6 bases). The V end was cut by 4 bases, the J end by 1 base, with 16 bases between. CDR1 SEHNR and CDR2 FQNEAQ come from the germline V gene (reference sequence). The length of the CDR3 is 16 residues. CDR3 sequence: CASSSGGYRENTEAFF. The CDR3 nucleotides are TGTGCCAGCAGCTCGGGGGGGTACAGGGAGAACACTGAAGCTTTCTTT. The full variable domain, its missing parts supplied by reference TRBV7-9 and TRBJ1-1, is DTGVSQNPRHKITKRGQNVTFRCDPISEHNRLYWYRQTLGQGPEFLTYFQNEAQLEKSRLLSDRFSAERPKGSFSTLEIQRTEQGDSAMYLCASSSGGYRENTEAFFGQGTRLTVV.

The rearrangement joins TRBV2 to TRBJ2-2; D uncertain. The CDR3 runs to 15 residues. Germline V lookup: CDR1 SNHLY, CDR2 FYNNEI. V gave up 7 bases and J gave up 5 bases, with 17 bases separating them. The CDR3 DNA sequence: TGTGCCAGCACTCCGTGGTTTTGGGGAACCGGGGAGCTGTTTTTT. Encoded protein: CASTPWFWGTGELFF.

This clonotype was seen only a few times. V and J are TRBV20-1 and TRBJ2-7; D is perhaps TRBD1 or TRBD2 (6 bases each). The CDR3 has 15 amino acids. Trimming left V 3 bases short and J 1 base short, with 16 bases between. Germline CDR1 DFQATT, CDR2 SNEGSKA (reference sequence). The CDR3 nucleotides read TGCAGTGCTAGTGAACCCCGGGGGCCTTCCTACGAGCAGTACTTC. It codes for CSASEPRGPSYEQYF.

The rearrangement uses TRBV7-9 and TRBJ1-6; D is possibly TRBD1 (5 bases). The germline gives CDR1 SEHNR, CDR2 FQNEAQ (reference sequence). Trimming removed 6 bases from V and 7 bases from J, with 16 bases in between. The CDR3 is 15 amino acids. DNA of the CDR3: TGTGCCAGCAGGTCCTCGGGACCGTCAAATTCACCCCTCCACTTT. Its protein is CASRSSGPSNSPLHF.

The rearrangement joins TRBV10-3 to TRBJ2-2, with D perhaps assigned TRBD1 or TRBD2 (6 bases each). The CDR3 sequence is 14 residues long. Germline assignment: CDR1 ENHRY and CDR2 SYGVKD. Trimming removed 4 bases from V and 4 bases from J, with 10 bases in between. The CDR3 loop reads CAISVKGGTGELFF. Written as DNA, the CDR3 is TGTGCCATCAGTGTCAAGGGGGGCACCGGGGAGCTGTTTTTT.

The rearrangement links TRBV9 to TRBJ2-5; D is unresolved. Per germline, CDR1 SGDLS and CDR2 YYNGEE. This CDR3 is built from 14 residues. Trimming shortened V by 5 bases and J by 0 bases, and 11 bases separated the two germline ends. The CDR3 DNA reads as TGTGCCAGCAGTCCTCCCCGCAACCAAGAGACCCAGTACTTC. Amino acid sequence: CASSPPRNQETQYF.

The rearrangement uses TRBV2 and TRBJ1-5; 10 bases are shared with TRBD1. With 6 bases clipped from V and 14 bases from J, the junction kept 13 bases outside the gene matches. The CDR3 extends over 14 amino acids. Germline loops: CDR1 SNHLY, CDR2 FYNNEI. CDR3 in amino acids: CASSDRGRLIYEHF. In DNA, the CDR3 is TGTGCCAGCAGCGACAGGGGGCGCCTTATATACGAGCATTTT.

This rearrangement joins TRBV2 to TRBJ1-5; D call uncertain. Germline assignment: CDR1 SNHLY and CDR2 FYNNEI. The CDR3 spans 14 residues. V was clipped by 2 bases and J by 0 bases, with 5 bases between them. The CDR3, as DNA: TGTGCCAGCAGTGAACGGTATAGCAATCAGCCCCAGCATTTT. It yields the protein CASSERYSNQPQHF.